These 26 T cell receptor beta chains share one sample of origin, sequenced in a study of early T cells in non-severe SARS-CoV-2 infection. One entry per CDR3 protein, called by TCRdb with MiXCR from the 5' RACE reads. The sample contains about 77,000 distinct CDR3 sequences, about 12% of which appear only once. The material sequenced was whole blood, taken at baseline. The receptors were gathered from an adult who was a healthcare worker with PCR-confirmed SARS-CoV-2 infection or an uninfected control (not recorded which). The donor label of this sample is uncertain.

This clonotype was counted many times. The CDR3 DNA reads TGCGCCAGCAGCACAGCCGACCATAACACCGGGGAGCTGTTTTTT. This gives the protein CASSTADHNTGELFF. The chain joins TRBV5-1 to TRBJ2-2; D unclear. The germline V and J ends were trimmed by 4 bases and 2 bases, with 12 bases remaining between them. Germline lookup yields CDR1 SGHRS and CDR2 YFSETQ. This CDR3 is 15 amino acids long. Full variable domain (remainder filled in from reference TRBV5-1 and TRBJ2-2): KAGVTQTPRYLIKTRGQQVTLSCSPISGHRSVSWYQQTPGQGLQFLFEYFSETQRNKGNFPGRFSGRQFSNSRSEMNVSTLELGDSALYLCASSTADHNTGELFFGEGSRLTVL.

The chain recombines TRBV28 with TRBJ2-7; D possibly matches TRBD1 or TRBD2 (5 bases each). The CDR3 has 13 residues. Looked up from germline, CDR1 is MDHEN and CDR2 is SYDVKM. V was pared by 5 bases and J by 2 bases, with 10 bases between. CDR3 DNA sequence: TGTGCCAGCAGTCAAAGGGGACCCTACGAGCAGTACTTC. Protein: CASSQRGPYEQYF.

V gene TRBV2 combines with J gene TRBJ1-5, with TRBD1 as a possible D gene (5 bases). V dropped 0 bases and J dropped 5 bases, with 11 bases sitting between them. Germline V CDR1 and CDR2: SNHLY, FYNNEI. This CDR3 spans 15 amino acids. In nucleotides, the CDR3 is TGTGCCAGCAGTGAAGCGCAGACAGTCCATCAGCCCCAGCATTTT. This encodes CASSEAQTVHQPQHF. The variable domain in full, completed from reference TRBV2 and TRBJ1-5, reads EPEVTQTPSHQVTQMGQEVILRCVPISNHLYFYWYRQILGQKVEFLVSFYNNEISEKSEIFDDQFSVERPDGSNFTLKIRSTKLEDSAMYFCASSEAQTVHQPQHFGDGTRLSIL.

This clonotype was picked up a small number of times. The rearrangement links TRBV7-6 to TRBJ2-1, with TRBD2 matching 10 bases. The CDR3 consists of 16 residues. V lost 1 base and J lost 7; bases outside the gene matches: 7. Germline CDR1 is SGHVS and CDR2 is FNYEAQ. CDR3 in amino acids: CASSLVIAGGTNEQFF. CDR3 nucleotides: TGTGCCAGCAGCTTAGTTATAGCGGGGGGCACGAATGAGCAGTTCTTC.

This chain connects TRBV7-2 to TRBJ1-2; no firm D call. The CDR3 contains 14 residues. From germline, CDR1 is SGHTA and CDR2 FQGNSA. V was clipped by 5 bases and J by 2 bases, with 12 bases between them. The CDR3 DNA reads TGTGCCAGCAGCCCACAGACCAACAACTATGGCTACACCTTC. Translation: CASSPQTNNYGYTF.

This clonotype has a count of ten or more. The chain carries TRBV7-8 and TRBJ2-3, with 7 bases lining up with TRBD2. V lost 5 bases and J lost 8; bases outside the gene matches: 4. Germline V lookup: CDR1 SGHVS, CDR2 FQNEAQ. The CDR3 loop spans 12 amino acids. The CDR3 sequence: CASSDTGGTQYF. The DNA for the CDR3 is TGTGCCAGCAGCGACACGGGAGGTACGCAGTATTTT.

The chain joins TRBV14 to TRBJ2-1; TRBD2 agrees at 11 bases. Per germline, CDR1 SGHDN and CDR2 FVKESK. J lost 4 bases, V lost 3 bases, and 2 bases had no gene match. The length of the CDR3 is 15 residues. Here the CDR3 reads CASSHTSGSYNEQFF. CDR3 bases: TGTGCCAGCAGCCACACTAGCGGGAGTTACAATGAGCAGTTCTTC.

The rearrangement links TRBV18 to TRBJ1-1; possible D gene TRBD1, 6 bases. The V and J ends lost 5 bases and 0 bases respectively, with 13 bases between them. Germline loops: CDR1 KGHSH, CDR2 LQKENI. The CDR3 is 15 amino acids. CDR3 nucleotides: TGTGCCAGCTCATACGGTGGACAGTTGAACACTGAAGCTTTCTTT. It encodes CASSYGGQLNTEAFF.

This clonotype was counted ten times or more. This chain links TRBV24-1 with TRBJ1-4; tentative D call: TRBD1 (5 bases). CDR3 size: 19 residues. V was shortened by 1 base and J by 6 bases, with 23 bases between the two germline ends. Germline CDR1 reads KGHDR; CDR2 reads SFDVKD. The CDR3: CATSDFLPGTSFTYEKLFF. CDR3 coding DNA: TGTGCCACCAGTGATTTTTTACCCGGGACTAGTTTTACCTATGAAAAACTGTTTTTT.

CDR3 region: CASSPRSQGEKLFF. In DNA, the CDR3 is TGTGCCAGCTCACCAAGGAGTCAGGGTGAAAAACTGTTTTTT. The chain is built from TRBV18 and TRBJ1-4, with D tentatively TRBD1 (5 bases). Trimming took 2 bases from V and 7 from J, leaving 11 bases between them. The CDR3 has 14 residues. The germline V gene has CDR1 KGHSH and CDR2 LQKENI.

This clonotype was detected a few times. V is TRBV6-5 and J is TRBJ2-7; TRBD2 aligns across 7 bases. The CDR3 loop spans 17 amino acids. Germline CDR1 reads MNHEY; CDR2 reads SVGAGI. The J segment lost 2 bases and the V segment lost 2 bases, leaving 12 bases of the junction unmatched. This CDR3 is CASSYRQRGGLTYEQYF. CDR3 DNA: TGTGCCAGCAGTTACCGCCAACGCGGGGGACTCACCTACGAGCAGTACTTC.

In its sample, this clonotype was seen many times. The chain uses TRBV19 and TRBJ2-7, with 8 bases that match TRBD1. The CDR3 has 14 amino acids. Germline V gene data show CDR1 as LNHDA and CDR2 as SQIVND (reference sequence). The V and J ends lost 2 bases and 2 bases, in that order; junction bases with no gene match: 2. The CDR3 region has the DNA TGTGCCAGTAGTATAAAACAGGGGGCCTACGAGCAGTACTTC. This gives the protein CASSIKQGAYEQYF.

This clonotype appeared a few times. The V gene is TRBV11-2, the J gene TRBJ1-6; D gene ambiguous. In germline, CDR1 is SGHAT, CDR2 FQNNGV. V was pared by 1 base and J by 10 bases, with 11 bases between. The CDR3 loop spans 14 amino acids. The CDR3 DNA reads TGTGCCAGCAGCTTAGCCCACTCCGAATCACCCCTCCACTTT. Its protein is CASSLAHSESPLHF.

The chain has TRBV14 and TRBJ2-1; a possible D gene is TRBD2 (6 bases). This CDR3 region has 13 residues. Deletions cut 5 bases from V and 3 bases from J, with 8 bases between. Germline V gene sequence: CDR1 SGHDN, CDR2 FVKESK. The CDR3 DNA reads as TGTGCCAGCAGCGGGAGGCGCTACAATGAGCAGTTCTTC. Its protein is CASSGRRYNEQFF.

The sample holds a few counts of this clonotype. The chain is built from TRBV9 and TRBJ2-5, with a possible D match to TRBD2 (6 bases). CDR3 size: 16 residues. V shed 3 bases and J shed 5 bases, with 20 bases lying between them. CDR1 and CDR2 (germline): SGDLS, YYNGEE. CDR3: CASSAGGRALGETQYF. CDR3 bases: TGTGCCAGCAGCGCCGGGGGTCGGGCCCTAGGGGAGACCCAGTACTTC.

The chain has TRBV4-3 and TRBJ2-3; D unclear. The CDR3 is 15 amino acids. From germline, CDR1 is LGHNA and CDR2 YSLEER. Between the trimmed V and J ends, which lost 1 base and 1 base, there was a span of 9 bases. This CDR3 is CASSQGPSGTDTQYF. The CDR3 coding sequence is TGCGCCAGCAGCCAAGGTCCCTCGGGCACAGATACGCAGTATTTT.

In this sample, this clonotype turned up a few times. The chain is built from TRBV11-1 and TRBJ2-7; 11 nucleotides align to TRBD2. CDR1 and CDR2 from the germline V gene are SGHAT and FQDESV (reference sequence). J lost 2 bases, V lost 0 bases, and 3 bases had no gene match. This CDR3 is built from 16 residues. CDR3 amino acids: CASSLAGLAGTYEQYF. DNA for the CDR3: TGTGCCAGCAGCTTAGCTGGACTAGCGGGTACCTACGAGCAGTACTTC.

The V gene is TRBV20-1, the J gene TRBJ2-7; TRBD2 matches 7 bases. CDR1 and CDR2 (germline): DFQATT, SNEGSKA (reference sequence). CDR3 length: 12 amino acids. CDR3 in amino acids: CRSGEPSYEQYF. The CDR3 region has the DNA TGCAGAAGCGGGGAACCCTCCTACGAGCAGTACTTC.

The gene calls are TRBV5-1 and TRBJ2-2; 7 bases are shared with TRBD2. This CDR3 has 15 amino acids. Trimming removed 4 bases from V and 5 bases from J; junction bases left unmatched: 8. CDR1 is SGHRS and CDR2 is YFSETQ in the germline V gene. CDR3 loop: CASSGPGLTTGELFF. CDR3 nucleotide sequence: TGCGCCAGCAGCGGACCGGGACTAACGACCGGGGAGCTGTTTTTT.

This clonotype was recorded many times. The CDR3 loop reads CASSPAGRDTEAFF. For the CDR3, the DNA is TGTGCCAGCAGCCCAGCGGGGCGAGACACTGAAGCTTTCTTT. This rearrangement joins TRBV3-1 to TRBJ1-1; tentative D call: TRBD1 (5 bases). The CDR3 is 14 residues long. Trimming pared 4 bases from V and 3 bases from J, leaving 12 bases between. Germline CDR1 LGHDT, CDR2 YNNKEL (reference sequence).

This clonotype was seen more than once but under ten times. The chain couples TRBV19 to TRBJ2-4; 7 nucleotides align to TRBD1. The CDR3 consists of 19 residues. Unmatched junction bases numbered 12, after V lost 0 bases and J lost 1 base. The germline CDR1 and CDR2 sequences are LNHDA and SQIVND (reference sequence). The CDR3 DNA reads TGTGCCAGTAGTATAGAAGAAGGGGGCCTTCCGATTGCCAAAAACATTCAGTACTTC. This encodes CASSIEEGGLPIAKNIQYF.

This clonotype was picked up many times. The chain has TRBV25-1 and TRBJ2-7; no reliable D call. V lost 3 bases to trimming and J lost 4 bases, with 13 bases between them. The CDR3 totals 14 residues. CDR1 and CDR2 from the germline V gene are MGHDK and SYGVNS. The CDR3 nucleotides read TGTGCCAGCAGTGATCACGGCTTTCTGTACGAGCAGTACTTC. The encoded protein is CASSDHGFLYEQYF.

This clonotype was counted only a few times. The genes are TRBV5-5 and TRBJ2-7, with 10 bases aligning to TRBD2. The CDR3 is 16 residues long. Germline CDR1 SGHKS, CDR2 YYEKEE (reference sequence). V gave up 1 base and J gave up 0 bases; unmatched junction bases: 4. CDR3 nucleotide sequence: TGTGCCAGCAGCTTGACTCTAGCGGGAGTCTCCTACGAGCAGTACTTC. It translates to CASSLTLAGVSYEQYF.

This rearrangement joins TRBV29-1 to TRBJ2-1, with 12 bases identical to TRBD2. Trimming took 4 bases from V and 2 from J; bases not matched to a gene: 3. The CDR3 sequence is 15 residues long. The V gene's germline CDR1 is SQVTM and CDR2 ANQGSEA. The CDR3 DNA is TGCAGCGTTGGAGGACTAGCGGGAACCTACAATGAGCAGTTCTTC. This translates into CSVGGLAGTYNEQFF.

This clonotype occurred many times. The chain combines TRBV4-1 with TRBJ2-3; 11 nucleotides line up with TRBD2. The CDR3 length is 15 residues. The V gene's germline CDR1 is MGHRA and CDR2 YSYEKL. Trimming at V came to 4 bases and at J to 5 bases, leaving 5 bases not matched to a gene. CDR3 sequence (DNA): TGCGCCAGCAGCCGACTAGCGGGGACGATAGATACGCAGTATTTT. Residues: CASSRLAGTIDTQYF.

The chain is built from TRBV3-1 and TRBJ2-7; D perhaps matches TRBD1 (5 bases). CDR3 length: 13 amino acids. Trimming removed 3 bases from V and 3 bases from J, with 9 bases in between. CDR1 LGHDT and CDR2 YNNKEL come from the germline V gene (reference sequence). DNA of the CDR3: TGTGCCAGCAGCCAGTCGACAGACTACGAGCAGTACTTC. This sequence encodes CASSQSTDYEQYF.